This TCR beta chain appears in the sequencing data of a study of blood T cells in healthy people across ages. A second PCR of 7 to 11 cycles used a sample-barcoded 5' primer and a J-beta primer mix. A tag from a template-switch adaptor with 12 random nucleotides marked each cDNA molecule. TCRdb used MiXCR to reprocess the 5' RACE reads, holding one entry per CDR3 protein. The table shows around 800,000 distinct CDR3 sequences, with 53% occurring only once. The length of the CDR3 is 14 residues. CDR1 is DFQATT and CDR2 is SNEGSKA in the germline V gene (reference sequence). The V and J ends lost 6 bases and 14 bases respectively, with 27 bases between them. Each sample had at least 6.5 million PBMCs isolated.

Sequences were obtained from blood. The J gene is TRBJ2-3, the V gene TRBV20-1; D is possibly TRBD2 (5 bases). The TCR comes from a man at least 80 years old in good health. DNA for the CDR3: TGCAGTGCCGGCCCGGGCGGTATAGGGAGATACGCGTATTTT. It yields the protein CSAGPGGIGRYAYF.